This TCR beta chain is drawn from a study of memory CD4+ T cells and cytomegalovirus serostatus (dated by TCRdb to about 2019). About the study as a whole: The roughly 35 healthy Belgian adults in the cohort included 9 who were CMV seropositive and 24 who were CMV seronegative. The study sequenced CD4+ memory TCRbeta repertoires of a Belgian cohort with known cytomegalovirus serostatus to replicate a published TCR-based CMV serostatus classifier.

The Quick-DNA Microprep Kit was used to extract genomic DNA from the sorted cells. Amplification of TCRbeta DNA was done with the immunoSEQ hsTCRbeta kit, following the protocol from the manufacturer. An Illumina MiSeq instrument was used to sequence the TCRbeta libraries. From the authors' description of their analysis: Following removal of out-of-frame sequences, 2 million to 2.5 million distinct TCRbeta sequences were retained, with an average of roughly 70,000 per individual. Each individual was scored according to the count of roughly 160 previously reported CMV-associated TCRbeta sequences and the total productive distinct TCRbeta count. A beta-binomial model was reimplemented in Python, and scikit-learn random forests with default parameters were trained on data from the US cohort. Classifier performance on the Belgian cohort was summarized as median AUC with percentile confidence intervals calculated over 10,000 bootstrap iterations. TCRdb provides this immuneACCESS table in a form limited to in-frame rearrangements. Some clones are lacking; in checked studies, under half of them reflect an unresolved V gene, and why the rest are absent is not known. V, J and clone size reflect that table, while D and trimming were determined from the DNA. Here the sample has approximately 61,000 clones; around 80% occur a single time. The top ten hold 0.5% to 0.55% of the sample.

Broader findings and caveats from the paper: For CMV serostatus prediction, a median bootstrapped AUC of 0.95 was reached with the original framework, and a median bootstrapped AUC of about 0.9 was reached with a US-trained random forest. The results were interpreted as suggesting that the CMV-associated TCR signature is largely present in the CD4+ memory repertoire. Only CD4+CD45RO+ memory cells were sequenced, in contrast to the original study, in which naive and memory CD4+ and CD8+ populations were covered. Of 164 previously reported CMV-associated TCRbeta sequences, around 67 appeared in the CD4+ memory repertoires, each in one to five individuals. A median bootstrapped AUC of around 0.94 with a 95% CI of 0.76-1.00 was achieved on the Belgian cohort by the original-framework classifier.

V loses 6 bases of germline sequence and J loses 4 bases, and the interval between the two ends is 12 bases. The CDR3 numbers 13 residues from cysteine through phenylalanine. Only the CDR3 region is kept as DNA, spanning 39 bases read in frame from base 1. The CDR1 and CDR2 encoded by the germline V gene are MNHEY and SVGAGI. Only one count was recorded for this clone. The antigen it recognizes is unknown. Within one base of it there is no much larger clone, and no base qualities were kept. A FACSAria II was used to sort memory CD4+ T cells, defined as single viable CD3+CD4+CD8-CD45RO+ cells. CMV serostatus was determined with a Roche Elecsys assay detecting serum IgG against CMV pp150, pp28, p38 and p52. Following thawing, total CD4+ T cells were enriched through positive selection using CD4 magnetic microbeads. Samples originated from another study that specifically interrogated the CD4+ T cell memory repertoire. Peripheral blood mononuclear cells were isolated and cryopreserved according to standard operating procedures, and serum was kept at -80 degrees C. The staining used CD3-PerCP (BW264/56), CD4-APC (RPA-T4), CD45RO-PE (UCHT1) and CD8-Pacific Orange (3B5) antibodies, and Sytox blue was used to exclude non-viable cells.

The sequenced sample consisted of memory CD4+ T cells from blood. The chain was built from TRBV6-5 and TRBJ1-2, with no D gene named confidently. This clonotype originated in an adult in good health and CMV-seronegative. Some clones in this sample may be carry-over from other donors' samples. Here the CDR3 is given as CASSLDPVYGYTF. The DNA sequence is given as TGTGCCAGCAGCCTAGATCCGGTCTATGGCTACACCTTC.